This TCR beta chain was captured by sequencing in a study of technical replicates of blood from several donors. Data came from immunoSEQ multiplex PCR; TCRdb stores just in-frame clones and leaves some out. Of 74,000 or so clones detected, around 96% appear once; the ten largest clones hold roughly 0.33%. V lost 1 base and J lost 6; bases outside the gene matches: 13. The CDR3 consists of 17 residues. In germline, CDR1 is SGHRS, CDR2 YFSETQ. The V and J genes are TRBV5-1 and TRBJ2-3; 8 nucleotides agree with TRBD2. Specimen: T cells isolated from PBMCs. The TCR comes from a human donor in good health. The CDR3 DNA follows: TGCGCCAGCAGCTTGAGCGAGCGGGAGTTCTCGAAGGATACGCAGTATTTT. Protein product: CASSLSEREFSKDTQYF.